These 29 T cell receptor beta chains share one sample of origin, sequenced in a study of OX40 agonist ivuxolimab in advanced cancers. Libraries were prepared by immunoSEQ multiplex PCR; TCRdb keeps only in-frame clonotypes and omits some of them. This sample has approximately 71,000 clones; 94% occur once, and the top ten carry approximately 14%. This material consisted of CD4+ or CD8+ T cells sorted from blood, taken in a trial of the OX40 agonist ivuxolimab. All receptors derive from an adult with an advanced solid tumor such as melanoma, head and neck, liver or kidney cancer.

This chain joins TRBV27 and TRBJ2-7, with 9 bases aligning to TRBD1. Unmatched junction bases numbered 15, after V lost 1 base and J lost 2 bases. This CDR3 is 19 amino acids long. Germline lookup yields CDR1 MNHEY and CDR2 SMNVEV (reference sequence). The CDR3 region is CASSLLSPPGQGSTYEQYF. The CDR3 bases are TGTGCCAGCAGTTTATTGTCCCCCCCGGGACAGGGTTCCACCTACGAGCAGTACTTC.

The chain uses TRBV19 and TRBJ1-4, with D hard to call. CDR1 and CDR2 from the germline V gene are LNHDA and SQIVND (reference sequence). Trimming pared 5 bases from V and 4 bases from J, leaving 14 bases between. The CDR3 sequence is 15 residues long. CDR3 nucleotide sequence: TGTGCCAGTAGTCCCATAAGGCAGTTTAATGAAAAACTGTTTTTT. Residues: CASSPIRQFNEKLFF. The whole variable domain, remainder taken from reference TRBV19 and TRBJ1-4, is DGGITQSPKYLFRKEGQNVTLSCEQNLNHDAMYWYRQDPGQGLRLIYYSQIVNDFQKGDIAEGYSVSREKKESFPLTVTSAQKNPTAFYLCASSPIRQFNEKLFFGSGTQLSVL.

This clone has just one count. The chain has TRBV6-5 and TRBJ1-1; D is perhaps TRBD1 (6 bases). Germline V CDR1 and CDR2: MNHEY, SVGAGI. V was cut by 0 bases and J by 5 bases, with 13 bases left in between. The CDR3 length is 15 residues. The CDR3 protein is CASSYSGGGGTEAFF. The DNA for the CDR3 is TGTGCCAGCAGTTACTCGGGAGGGGGTGGGACTGAAGCTTTCTTT.

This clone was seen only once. The CDR3 is CATSINSPPGEQYF. In nucleotides, the CDR3 is TGTGCCACCAGCATTAACAGTCCGCCTGGAGAGCAGTACTTC. The chain uses TRBV15 and TRBJ2-7, with D hard to call. This CDR3 comprises 14 residues. CDR1 LNHNV and CDR2 YYDKDF come from the germline V gene (reference sequence). V was trimmed by 4 bases and J by 7 bases, leaving 17 bases between them.

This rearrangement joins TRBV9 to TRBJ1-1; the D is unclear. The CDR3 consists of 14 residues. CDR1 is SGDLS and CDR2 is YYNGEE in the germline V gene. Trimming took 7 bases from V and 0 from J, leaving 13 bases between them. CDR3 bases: TGTGCCAGCGCATCGGGCAACCTGAACACTGAAGCTTTCTTT. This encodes CASASGNLNTEAFF.

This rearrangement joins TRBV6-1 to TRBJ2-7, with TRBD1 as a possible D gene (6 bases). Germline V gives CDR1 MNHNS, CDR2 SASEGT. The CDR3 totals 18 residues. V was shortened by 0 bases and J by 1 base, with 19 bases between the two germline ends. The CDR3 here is CASSEARSLGHGSYEQYF. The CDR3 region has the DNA TGTGCCAGCAGTGAAGCCAGGTCCCTGGGACATGGATCCTACGAGCAGTACTTC.

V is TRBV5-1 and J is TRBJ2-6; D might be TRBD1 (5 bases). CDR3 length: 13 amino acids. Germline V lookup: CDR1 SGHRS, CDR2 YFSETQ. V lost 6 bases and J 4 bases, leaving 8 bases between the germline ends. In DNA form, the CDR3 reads TGCGCCAGCATGGGGCCCGGGGCCAACGTCCTGACTTTC. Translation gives CASMGPGANVLTF.

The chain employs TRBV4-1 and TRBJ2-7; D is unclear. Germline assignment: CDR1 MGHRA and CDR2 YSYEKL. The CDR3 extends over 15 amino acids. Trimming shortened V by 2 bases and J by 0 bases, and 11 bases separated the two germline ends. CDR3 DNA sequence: TGCGCCAGCAGCCAATCCGACGCCCTCTCCTACGAGCAGTACTTC. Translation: CASSQSDALSYEQYF.

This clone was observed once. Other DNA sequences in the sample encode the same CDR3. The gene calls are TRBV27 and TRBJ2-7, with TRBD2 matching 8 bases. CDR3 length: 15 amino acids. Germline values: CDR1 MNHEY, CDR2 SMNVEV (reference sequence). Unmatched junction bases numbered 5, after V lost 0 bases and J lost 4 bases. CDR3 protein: CASSLSAGGLYEQYF. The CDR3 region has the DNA TGTGCCAGCAGTTTATCCGCGGGGGGCCTATACGAGCAGTACTTC.

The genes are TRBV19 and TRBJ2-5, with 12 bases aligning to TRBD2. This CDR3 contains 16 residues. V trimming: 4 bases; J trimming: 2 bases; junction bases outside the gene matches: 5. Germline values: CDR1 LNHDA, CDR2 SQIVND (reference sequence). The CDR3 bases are TGTGCCAGTAGTAACCTACTAGCGGGGGGTCAAGAGACCCAGTACTTC. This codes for CASSNLLAGGQETQYF.

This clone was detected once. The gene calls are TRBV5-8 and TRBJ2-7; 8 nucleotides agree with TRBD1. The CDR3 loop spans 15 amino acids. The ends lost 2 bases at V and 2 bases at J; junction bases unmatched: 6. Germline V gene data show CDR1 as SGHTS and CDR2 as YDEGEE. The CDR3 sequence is CASSFPRTGTYEQYF. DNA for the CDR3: TGTGCCAGCAGCTTTCCGAGGACAGGGACCTACGAGCAGTACTTC. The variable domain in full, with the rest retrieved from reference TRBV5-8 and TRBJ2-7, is EAGVTQSPTHLIKTRGQQATLRCSPISGHTSVYWYQQALGLGLQFLLWYDEGEERNRGNFPPRFSGRQFPNYSSELNVNALELEDSALYLCASSFPRTGTYEQYFGPGTRLTVT.

CDR3 nucleotide sequence: TGTGCCAGCAGCCAGGCGATAGGAGTATACTACGAGCAGTACTTC. This sequence encodes CASSQAIGVYYEQYF. The chain has TRBV14 and TRBJ2-7; no clear D gene. The CDR3 is 15 amino acids. The V gene's germline CDR1 is SGHDN and CDR2 FVKESK. V lost 3 bases and J lost 3, with 15 bases in between.

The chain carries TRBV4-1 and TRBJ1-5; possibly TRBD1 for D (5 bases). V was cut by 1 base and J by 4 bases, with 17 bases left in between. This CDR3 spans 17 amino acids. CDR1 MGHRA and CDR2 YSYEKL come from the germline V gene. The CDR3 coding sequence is TGCGCCAGCAGCCAAGGGGTAGTCACAGGCGATAATCAGCCCCAGCATTTT. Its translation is CASSQGVVTGDNQPQHF.

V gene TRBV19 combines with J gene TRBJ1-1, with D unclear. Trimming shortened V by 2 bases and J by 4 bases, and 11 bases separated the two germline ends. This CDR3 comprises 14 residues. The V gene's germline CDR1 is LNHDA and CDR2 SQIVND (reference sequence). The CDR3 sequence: CASSINSRTTEAFF. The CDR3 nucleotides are TGTGCCAGTAGTATAAATAGCCGTACCACTGAAGCTTTCTTT.

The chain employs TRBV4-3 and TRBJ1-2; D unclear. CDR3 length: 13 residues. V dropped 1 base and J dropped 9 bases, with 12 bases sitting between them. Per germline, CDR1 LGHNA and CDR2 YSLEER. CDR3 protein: CASSQGTTGSYTF. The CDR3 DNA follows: TGCGCCAGCAGCCAAGGGACCACTGGGAGCTACACCTTC.

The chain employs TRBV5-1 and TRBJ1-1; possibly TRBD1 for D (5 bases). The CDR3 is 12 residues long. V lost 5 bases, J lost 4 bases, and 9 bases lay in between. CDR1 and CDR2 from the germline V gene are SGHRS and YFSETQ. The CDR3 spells CASRGGGTEAFF. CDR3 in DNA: TGCGCCAGCAGGGGGGGAGGCACTGAAGCTTTCTTT.

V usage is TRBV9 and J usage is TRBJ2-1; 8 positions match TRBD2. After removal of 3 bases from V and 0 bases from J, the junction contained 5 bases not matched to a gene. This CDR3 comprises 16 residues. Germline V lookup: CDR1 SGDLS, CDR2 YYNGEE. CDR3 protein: CASSGGSGVSYNEQFF. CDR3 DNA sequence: TGTGCCAGCAGCGGAGGTAGCGGGGTCTCCTACAATGAGCAGTTCTTC.

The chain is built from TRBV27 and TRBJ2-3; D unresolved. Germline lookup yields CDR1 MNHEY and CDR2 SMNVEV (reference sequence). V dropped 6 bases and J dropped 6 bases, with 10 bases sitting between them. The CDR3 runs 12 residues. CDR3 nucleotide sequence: TGTGCCAGCAGGCCCTCCACGGATACGCAGTATTTT. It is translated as CASRPSTDTQYF.

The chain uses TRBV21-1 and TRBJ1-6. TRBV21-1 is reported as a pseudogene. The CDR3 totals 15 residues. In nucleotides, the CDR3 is TGTGCCAGCAGCAATGACTTCGAGGAGGCATCACCCCTCCACTTT. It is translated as CASSNDFEEASPLHF.

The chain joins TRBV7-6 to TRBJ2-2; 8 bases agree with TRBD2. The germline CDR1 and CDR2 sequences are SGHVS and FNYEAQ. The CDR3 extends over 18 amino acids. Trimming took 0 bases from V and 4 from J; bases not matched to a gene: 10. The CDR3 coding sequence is TGTGCCAGCAGCTTAGCACGGTCGGGAGGGCCCCTCACCGGGGAGCTGTTTTTT. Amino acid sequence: CASSLARSGGPLTGELFF.

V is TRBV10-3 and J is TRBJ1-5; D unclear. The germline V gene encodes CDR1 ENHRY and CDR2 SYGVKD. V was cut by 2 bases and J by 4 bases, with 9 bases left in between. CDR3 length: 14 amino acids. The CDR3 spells CAISEILENQPQHF. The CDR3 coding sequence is TGTGCCATCAGTGAGATCTTGGAAAATCAGCCCCAGCATTTT.

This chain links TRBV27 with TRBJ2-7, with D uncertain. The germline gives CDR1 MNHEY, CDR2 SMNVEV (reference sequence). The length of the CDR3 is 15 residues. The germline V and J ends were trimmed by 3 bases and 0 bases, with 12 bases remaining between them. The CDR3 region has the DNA TGTGCCAGCAGTTTTCATCTAGGAATCTCCTACGAGCAGTACTTC. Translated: CASSFHLGISYEQYF.

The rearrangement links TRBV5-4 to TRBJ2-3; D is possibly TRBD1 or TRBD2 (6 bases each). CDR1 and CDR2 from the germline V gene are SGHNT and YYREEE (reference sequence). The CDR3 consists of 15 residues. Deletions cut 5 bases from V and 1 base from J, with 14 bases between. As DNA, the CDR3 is TGTGCCAGCAGGTTATGGGGGGCTCGCACAGATACGCAGTATTTT. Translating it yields CASRLWGARTDTQYF.

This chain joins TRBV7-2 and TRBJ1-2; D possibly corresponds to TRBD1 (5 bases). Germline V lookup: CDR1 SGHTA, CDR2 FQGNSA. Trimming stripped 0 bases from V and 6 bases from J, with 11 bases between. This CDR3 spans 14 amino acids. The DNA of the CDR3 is TGTGCCAGCAGCTTAGCAAGGGGCGCGAATGGCTACACCTTC. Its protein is CASSLARGANGYTF.

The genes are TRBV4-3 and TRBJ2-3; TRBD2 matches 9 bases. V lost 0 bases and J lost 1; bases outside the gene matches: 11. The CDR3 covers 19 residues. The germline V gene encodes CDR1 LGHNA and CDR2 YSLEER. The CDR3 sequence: CASSQDRAISGRRTDTQYF. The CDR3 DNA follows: TGCGCCAGCAGCCAAGATCGAGCGATTAGCGGGAGACGCACAGATACGCAGTATTTT.

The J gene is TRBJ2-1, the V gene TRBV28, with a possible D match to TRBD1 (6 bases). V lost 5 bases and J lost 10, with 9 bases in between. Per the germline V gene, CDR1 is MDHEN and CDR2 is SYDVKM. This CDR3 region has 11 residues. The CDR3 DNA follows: TGTGCCAGCAGTGCCGACAGGGAGCAGTTCTTC. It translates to CASSADREQFF.

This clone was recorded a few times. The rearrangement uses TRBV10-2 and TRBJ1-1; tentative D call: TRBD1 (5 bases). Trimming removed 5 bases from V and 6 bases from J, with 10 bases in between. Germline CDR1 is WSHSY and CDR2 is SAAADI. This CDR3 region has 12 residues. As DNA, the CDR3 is TGCGCCAGCAGTACGTGGGGGGCTGAAGCTTTCTTT. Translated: CASSTWGAEAFF.

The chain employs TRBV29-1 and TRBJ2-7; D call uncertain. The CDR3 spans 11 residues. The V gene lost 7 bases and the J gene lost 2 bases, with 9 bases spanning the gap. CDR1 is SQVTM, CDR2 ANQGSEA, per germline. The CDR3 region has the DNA TGCAGCGCCCTCCTAACCTACGAGCAGTACTTC. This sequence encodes CSALLTYEQYF.

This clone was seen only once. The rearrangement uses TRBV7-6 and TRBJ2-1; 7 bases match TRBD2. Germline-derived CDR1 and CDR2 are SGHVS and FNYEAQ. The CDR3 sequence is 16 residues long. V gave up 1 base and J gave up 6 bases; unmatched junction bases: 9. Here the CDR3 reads CASSLVGLGPRNEQFF. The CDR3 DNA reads TGTGCCAGCAGCTTAGTAGGACTAGGTCCGCGCAATGAGCAGTTCTTC.